This passage covers 21 T cell receptor beta chains from one sample sequenced in a study of blood T cell repertoires in COVID-19. The repertoire was sequenced with immunoSEQ multiplex PCR; TCRdb's copy has only in-frame clones and lacks some. The sample consists of fewer than 300,000 clones, more than 75% of them appearing once. Sequences were obtained from peripheral blood. The origin of the receptors is a woman aged 40-49 years who had recovered from COVID-19.

This chain links TRBV3-1 (or the pseudogene TRBV3-2) with TRBJ1-4, with 9 bases that match TRBD1. The CDR3 length is 15 residues. The germline CDR1 and CDR2 sequences are LGHDT and YNNKEL (reference sequence). V shed 5 bases, J shed 7 bases, and the junction held 8 bases outside the gene matches. This CDR3 is CASSEGQGGGEKLFF. The CDR3 DNA reads as TGTGCCAGCAGCGAGGGACAGGGAGGTGGTGAAAAACTGTTTTTT.

The rearrangement links TRBV5-1 to TRBJ2-1, with 12 bases that match TRBD2. The CDR3 is 16 amino acids. V lost 4 bases to trimming and J lost 6 bases; unmatched junction nucleotides: 8. Germline V gives CDR1 SGHRS, CDR2 YFSETQ. Here the CDR3 DNA reads TGCGCCAGCAGCCCCCCCCTAGCGGGAGGGCCCAATGAGCAGTTCTTC. Its protein product is CASSPPLAGGPNEQFF.

The genes are TRBV5-4 and TRBJ2-2; the match to TRBD2 covers 13 bases. Germline CDR1 reads SGHNT; CDR2 reads YYREEE (reference sequence). V was pared by 4 bases and J by 4 bases, with 7 bases of the junction left unmatched. The length of the CDR3 is 17 residues. CDR3 DNA sequence: TGTGCCAGCAGCCCCACTAGCGGGAGGGGGGTCACCGGGGAGCTGTTTTTT. Protein: CASSPTSGRGVTGELFF.

The chain recombines TRBV11-2 with TRBJ1-4; 11 nucleotides align to TRBD1. The CDR3 runs to 15 residues. After removal of 5 bases from V and 8 bases from J, the junction contained 7 bases not matched to a gene. Looked up from germline, CDR1 is SGHAT and CDR2 is FQNNGV. CDR3 in DNA: TGTGCCAGCAGCCCGGGACAGGGGGTGGGCGAAAAACTGTTTTTT. Translation gives CASSPGQGVGEKLFF.

The V gene is TRBV6-4, the J gene TRBJ1-6, with 7 bases that match TRBD1. The V gene end was trimmed by 8 bases and the J gene end by 0 bases; junction bases not matched to a gene: 19. Germline V gives CDR1 MRHNA, CDR2 SNTAGT. There are 20 residues in the CDR3. The CDR3 coding sequence is TGTGCCAGCGACCGAGCCGGGACAGCCCCCCAGGGCTCCTATAATTCACCCCTCCACTTT. Protein product: CASDRAGTAPQGSYNSPLHF.

In DNA, the CDR3 is TGTGCCAGCAGTGAATATGCCCTGGCGGGGGGCGGGGAGCTGTTTTTT. This gives the protein CASSEYALAGGGELFF. J is TRBJ2-2 and V is TRBV25-1, with TRBD2 matching 8 bases. The germline V gene has CDR1 MGHDK and CDR2 SYGVNS. J was trimmed by 7 bases and V by 0 bases; bases with no gene match: 7. The CDR3 contains 16 residues.

The gene calls are TRBV2 and TRBJ2-2; maybe TRBD2 (6 bases). Looked up from germline, CDR1 is SNHLY and CDR2 is FYNNEI. The germline V and J ends were trimmed by 5 bases and 5 bases, with 15 bases remaining between them. The CDR3 length is 15 residues. CDR3 sequence (DNA): TGTGCCAGCAGTAAGGAGGGCCTGGGGACCGGGGAGCTGTTTTTT. Amino acid sequence: CASSKEGLGTGELFF.

Only a few counts were recorded for this clone. V is TRBV5-1 and J is TRBJ1-3, with D hard to call. V lost 3 bases, J lost 0 bases, and 10 bases lay in between. This CDR3 has 15 residues. Germline CDR1 reads SGHRS; CDR2 reads YFSETQ. The CDR3 reads CASSSLGDSGNTIYF. The CDR3 bases are TGCGCCAGCAGCTCCCTCGGGGACTCTGGAAACACCATATATTTT.

This clone was observed once. The chain combines TRBV2 with TRBJ1-4; D is ambiguous. Germline V gene sequence: CDR1 SNHLY, CDR2 FYNNEI. Trimming removed 5 bases from V and 8 bases from J, with 15 bases in between. CDR3 size: 14 residues. As DNA, the CDR3 is TGTGCCAGCAGTCCCGGGTCCCCAAGGGAAAAACTGTTTTTT. It encodes CASSPGSPREKLFF.

The chain carries TRBV2 and TRBJ2-7; 11 positions match TRBD2. Germline CDR1 reads SNHLY; CDR2 reads FYNNEI. Losses at the gene ends were 6 bases for V and 1 base for J; bases not matched to a gene: 2. The CDR3 consists of 14 residues. The CDR3 nucleotides read TGTGCCAGCAGGGGACTAGCGGATTCCTACGAGCAGTACTTC. The encoded protein is CASRGLADSYEQYF.

V and J are TRBV4-1 and TRBJ1-1; 9 nucleotides agree with TRBD1. Germline V gene sequence: CDR1 MGHRA, CDR2 YSYEKL. The CDR3 sequence is 18 residues long. V gave up 0 bases and J gave up 4 bases; unmatched junction bases: 12. The CDR3 region is CASSQDTPLQGAGTEAFF. The CDR3, as DNA: TGCGCCAGCAGCCAAGACACCCCCCTACAGGGGGCGGGCACTGAAGCTTTCTTT.

J is TRBJ1-1 and V is TRBV10-3; possible D gene TRBD1, 5 bases. The germline V gene encodes CDR1 ENHRY and CDR2 SYGVKD. V lost 5 bases, J lost 4 bases, and 17 bases lay in between. This CDR3 has 15 residues. In nucleotides, the CDR3 is TGTGCCATCAGTTCCGGACATCCTCCGGGCACTGAAGCTTTCTTT. Its translation: CAISSGHPPGTEAFF.

The rearrangement uses TRBV6-5 and TRBJ1-2; TRBD1 aligns across 11 bases. Germline V gene sequence: CDR1 MNHEY, CDR2 SVGAGI. The CDR3 loop spans 14 amino acids. J was trimmed by 8 bases and V by 6 bases; bases with no gene match: 8. In nucleotides, the CDR3 is TGTGCCAGCAGCTCCGGGACAGGGGGATTGGGCTACACCTTC. Translated: CASSSGTGGLGYTF.

This chain links TRBV6-2 or TRBV6-3 with TRBJ2-2, with 8 bases identical to TRBD2. Per germline, CDR1 MNHEY and CDR2 SVGEGT. The CDR3 has 14 amino acids. After removal of 3 bases from V and 6 bases from J, the junction contained 3 bases not matched to a gene. The DNA for the CDR3 is TGTGCCAGCAGTTATCTAGCGGGTGCCGGGGAGCTGTTTTTT. Its translation is CASSYLAGAGELFF.

This chain connects TRBV5-5 to TRBJ1-2; 12 nucleotides agree with TRBD1. The V and J ends lost 0 bases and 7 bases, in that order; junction bases with no gene match: 4. This CDR3 is built from 15 residues. Per germline, CDR1 SGHKS and CDR2 YYEKEE (reference sequence). The CDR3 DNA reads TGTGCCAGCAGCTTGGGGGACAGGGGGCCTGGTGGCTACACCTTC. It yields the protein CASSLGDRGPGGYTF.

This sequence joins TRBV6-2 or TRBV6-3 and TRBJ1-5; D might be TRBD1 (5 bases). Germline V gene sequence: CDR1 MNHEY, CDR2 SVGEGT. The CDR3 spans 15 residues. Trimming shortened V by 0 bases and J by 2 bases, and 8 bases separated the two germline ends. CDR3 sequence: CASSYSPGRNQPQHF. The CDR3, as DNA: TGTGCCAGCAGTTACTCGCCAGGGCGCAATCAGCCCCAGCATTTT.

J is TRBJ2-7 and V is TRBV6-5, with TRBD1 matching 7 bases. V lost 6 bases and J lost 6; bases outside the gene matches: 11. The germline V gene encodes CDR1 MNHEY and CDR2 SVGAGI. The CDR3 length is 14 residues. The CDR3: CASSPRQGSGEQYV. The CDR3 DNA is TGTGCCAGCAGCCCAAGACAGGGTTCGGGCGAGCAGTACGTC.

The J gene is TRBJ2-7, the V gene TRBV21-1; the table's TRBD1 call for D was not verified on the DNA. TRBV21-1 is an annotated pseudogene. This CDR3 spans 13 amino acids. The CDR3 DNA reads TGTGCCAGCACCGCACCCCGGACAAACGAGCAGTACGTC. Its translation is CASTAPRTNEQYV.

The chain uses TRBV9 and TRBJ1-6, with D maybe TRBD1 (5 bases). Germline values: CDR1 SGDLS, CDR2 YYNGEE. The CDR3 contains 15 residues. V gave up 4 bases and J gave up 9 bases, with 17 bases separating them. CDR3: CASSPSGTSGSPLHF. As DNA, the CDR3 is TGTGCCAGCAGCCCATCCGGGACTAGTGGTTCACCCCTCCACTTT.

There are a few counts of this clone. CDR3 DNA sequence: TGTGCCTGGAGCAGGGCAATGAACACTGAAGCTTTCTTT. As protein: CAWSRAMNTEAFF. This sequence joins TRBV30 and TRBJ1-1; D is perhaps TRBD1 (5 bases). The CDR3 is made up of 13 amino acids. Germline CDR1 is GTSNPN and CDR2 is SVGIG (reference sequence). V shed 3 bases and J shed 0 bases, with 8 bases lying between them.

The chain recombines TRBV30 with TRBJ2-7; possibly TRBD2 for D (7 bases). The CDR3 is 15 amino acids. V gave up 3 bases and J gave up 0 bases, with 15 bases separating them. Germline assignment: CDR1 GTSNPN and CDR2 SVGIG (reference sequence). Here the CDR3 reads CAWSRGAGSSYEQYF. In DNA, the CDR3 is TGTGCCTGGAGCCGGGGGGCAGGGAGCTCCTACGAGCAGTACTTC.